These 2 T cell receptor beta chains originate from one sample sequenced in a study of human T cells and chemical hapten exposure. TCRdb reprocessed the RACE reads via MiXCR and lists one record per CDR3 protein. The sample yields 60,000 to 80,000 distinct CDR3 sequences, about 6.7% seen once. The sample's time point: pre-sensitization, week 0. As for treatment: therapeutic diphenylcyclopropenone sensitization with weekly scalp DPC. Sequenced material: whole blood, taken in connection with sensitization to the hapten diphenylcyclopropenone (DPC). Receptors were obtained from a woman in her twenties or thirties with alopecia areata. Some clones in this sample may be carry-over from other donors' samples.

This clonotype was observed many times. The J gene is TRBJ1-5, the V gene TRBV7-9; no clear D. CDR3 length: 13 residues. The V end lost 5 bases, the J end lost 9 bases, and 14 bases lay between the germline ends. The V gene's germline CDR1 is SEHNR and CDR2 FQNEAQ (reference sequence). The CDR3 protein is CASSGDPRSPQHF. In DNA form, the CDR3 reads TGTGCCAGCAGCGGCGACCCCAGATCGCCCCAGCATTTT.

This clonotype has a count of ten or more. The genes are TRBV5-4 and TRBJ2-1, with 7 positions matching TRBD2. There are 13 residues in the CDR3. The V segment lost 5 bases and the J segment 6 bases; nucleotides outside the gene matches: 5. CDR1 SGHNT and CDR2 YYREEE come from the germline V gene (reference sequence). CDR3: CASRRTGGNEQFF. The DNA of the CDR3 is TGTGCCAGCAGACGCACGGGGGGCAATGAGCAGTTCTTC.